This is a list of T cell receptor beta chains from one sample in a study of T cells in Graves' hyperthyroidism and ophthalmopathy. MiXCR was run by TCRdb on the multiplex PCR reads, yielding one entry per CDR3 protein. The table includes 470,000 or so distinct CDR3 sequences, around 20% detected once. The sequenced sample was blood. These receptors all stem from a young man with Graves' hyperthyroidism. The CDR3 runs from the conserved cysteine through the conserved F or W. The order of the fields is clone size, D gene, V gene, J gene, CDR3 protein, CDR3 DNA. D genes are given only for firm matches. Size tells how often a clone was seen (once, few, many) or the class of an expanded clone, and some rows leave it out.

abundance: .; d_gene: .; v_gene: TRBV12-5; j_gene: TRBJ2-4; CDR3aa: CASGLGSGTRNIQYF; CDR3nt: TGTGCTAGTGGTTTGGGGTCAGGGACGAGAAACATTCAGTACTTC
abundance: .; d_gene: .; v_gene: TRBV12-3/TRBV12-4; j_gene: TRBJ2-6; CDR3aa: CASSPGRVVGANVLTF; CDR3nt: TGTGCCAGCAGTCCCGGCAGGGTGGTTGGGGCCAACGTCCTGACTTTC
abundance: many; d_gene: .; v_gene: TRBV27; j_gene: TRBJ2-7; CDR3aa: CASSFGDGYEQYF; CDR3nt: TGTGCCAGCAGTTTCGGGGACGGCTACGAGCAGTACTTC
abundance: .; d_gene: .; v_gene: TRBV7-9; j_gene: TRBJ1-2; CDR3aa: CASSSTGNGCGYTF; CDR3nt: TGTGCCAGCAGCTCAACAGGGAACGGCTGTGGCTACACCTTC
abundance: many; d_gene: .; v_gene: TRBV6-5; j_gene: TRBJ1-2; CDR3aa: CASSYIKGSGYTF; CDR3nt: TGTGCCAGCAGTTACATCAAGGGGTCTGGCTACACCTTC
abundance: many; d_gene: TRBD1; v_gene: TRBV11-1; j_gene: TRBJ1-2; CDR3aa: CASSSTGDGYTF; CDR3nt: TGTGCCAGCAGCTCGACAGGGGACGGCTACACCTTC
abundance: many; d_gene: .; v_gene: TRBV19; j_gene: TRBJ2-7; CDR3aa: CASSTGTQGLGEQYF; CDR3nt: TGTGCCAGTAGTACCGGGACGCAGGGGCTCGGGGAGCAGTACTTC
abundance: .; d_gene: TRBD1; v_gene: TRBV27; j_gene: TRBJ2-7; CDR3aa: CASREPGQGAYEQYF; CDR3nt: TGTGCCAGCAGGGAGCCGGGACAGGGGGCTTACGAGCAGTACTTC
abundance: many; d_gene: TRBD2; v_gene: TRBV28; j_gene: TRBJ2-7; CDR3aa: CASSSPGGYYEQYF; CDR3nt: TGTGCCAGCAGTTCCCCCGGGGGGTACTACGAGCAGTACTTC
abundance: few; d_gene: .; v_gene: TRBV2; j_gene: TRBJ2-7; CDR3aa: CASSELAGSYEQYF; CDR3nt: TGTGCCAGCAGTGAGTTAGCTGGCTCCTACGAGCAGTACTTC
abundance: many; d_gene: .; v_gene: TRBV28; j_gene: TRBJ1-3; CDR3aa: CASSPRLISGNTIYF; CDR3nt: TGTGCCAGCAGCCCACGACTGATCTCTGGAAACACCATATATTTT
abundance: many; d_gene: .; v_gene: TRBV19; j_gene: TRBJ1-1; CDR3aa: CASRSRWSAEAFF; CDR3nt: TGTGCCAGTAGGAGCCGTTGGAGCGCTGAAGCTTTCTTT
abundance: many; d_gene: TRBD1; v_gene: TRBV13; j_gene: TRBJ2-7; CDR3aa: CASERGQALWEQYF; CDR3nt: TGTGCCAGCGAGAGGGGGCAGGCCCTTTGGGAGCAGTACTTC
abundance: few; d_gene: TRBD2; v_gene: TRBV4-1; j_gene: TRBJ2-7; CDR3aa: CASSQESLQGLAGGPVF; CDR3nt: TGCGCCAGCAGCCAAGAGAGCCTCCAGGGCCTAGCGGGGGGGCCGGTCTTC
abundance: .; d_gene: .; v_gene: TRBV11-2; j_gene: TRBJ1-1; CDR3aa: CASSLEDRQNTEAFF; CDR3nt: TGTGCCAGCAGCTTAGAGGACAGACAGAACACTGAAGCTTTCTTT
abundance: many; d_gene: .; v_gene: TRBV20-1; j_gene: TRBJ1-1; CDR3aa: CSASGQSEAFF; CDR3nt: TGCAGTGCTAGTGGGCAGTCTGAAGCTTTCTTT
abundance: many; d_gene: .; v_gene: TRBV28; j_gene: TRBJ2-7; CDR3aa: CASSYQPTGFDDEQYF; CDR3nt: TGTGCCAGCAGTTACCAACCTACAGGGTTTGATGACGAGCAGTACTTC
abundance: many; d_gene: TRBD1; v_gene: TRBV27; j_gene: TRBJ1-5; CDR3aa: CASSWTGLNNQPQHF; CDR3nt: TGTGCCAGCAGTTGGACAGGACTTAATAATCAGCCCCAGCATTTT
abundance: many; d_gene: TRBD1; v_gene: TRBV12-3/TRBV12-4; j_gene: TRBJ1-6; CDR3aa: CASSTGGEGNSPLHF; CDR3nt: TGTGCCAGCAGTACAGGGGGCGAGGGTAATTCACCCCTCCACTTT
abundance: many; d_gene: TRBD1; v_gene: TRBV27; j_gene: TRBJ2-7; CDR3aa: CASSWTGPFVLPYEQYF; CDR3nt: TGTGCCAGCTCCTGGACAGGGCCCTTTGTCCTTCCCTACGAGCAGTACTTC
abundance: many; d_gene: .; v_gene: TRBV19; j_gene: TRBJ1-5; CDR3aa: CASTDSLNQPQHF; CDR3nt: TGTGCCAGTACGGACAGCCTCAATCAGCCCCAGCATTTT
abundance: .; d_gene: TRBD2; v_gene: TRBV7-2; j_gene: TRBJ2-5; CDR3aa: CAISSSSGGETQYF; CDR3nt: TGTGCCATCAGCTCCTCTAGCGGGGGGGAGACCCAGTACTTC
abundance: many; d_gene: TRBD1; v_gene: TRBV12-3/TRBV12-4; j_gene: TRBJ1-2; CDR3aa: CASSSQGDYGYTF; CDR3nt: TGTGCCAGCAGTTCTCAGGGGGATTATGGCTACACCTTC
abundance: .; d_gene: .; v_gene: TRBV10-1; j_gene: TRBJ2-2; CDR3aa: CASSESKGNTGELFF; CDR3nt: TGCGCCAGCAGTGAGTCGAAGGGAAACACCGGGGAGCTGTTTTTT
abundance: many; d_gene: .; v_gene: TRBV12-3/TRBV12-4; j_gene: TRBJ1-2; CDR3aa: CASSPRARGTNYGYTF; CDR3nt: TGTGCCAGCTCCCCACGGGCCAGGGGAACTAACTATGGCTACACCTTC
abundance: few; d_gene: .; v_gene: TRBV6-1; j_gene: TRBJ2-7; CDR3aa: CASSPLGTVGREQYF; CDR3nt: TGTGCCAGCAGTCCCTTAGGGACAGTCGGGAGGGAGCAGTACTTC
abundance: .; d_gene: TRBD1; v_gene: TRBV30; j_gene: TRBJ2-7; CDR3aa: CVWSPLGQVSREQYF; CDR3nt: TGTGTCTGGAGTCCCCTTGGACAGGTGTCAAGAGAGCAGTACTTC
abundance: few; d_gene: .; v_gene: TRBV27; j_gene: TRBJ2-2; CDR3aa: CAKSTSAGLAGELFF; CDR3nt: TGTGCCAAATCGACCAGCGCGGGGCTAGCCGGGGAGCTGTTTTTT
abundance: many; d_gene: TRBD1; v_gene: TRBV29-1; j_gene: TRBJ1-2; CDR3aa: CSVWTGNYGYTF; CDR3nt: TGCAGCGTGTGGACAGGGAACTATGGCTACACCTTC
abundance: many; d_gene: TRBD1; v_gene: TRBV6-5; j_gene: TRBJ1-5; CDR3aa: CASSRDSLYSSYSNQPQHF; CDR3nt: TGTGCCAGCTCCCGGGACAGCCTATACTCTTCGTATAGCAATCAGCCCCAGCATTTT
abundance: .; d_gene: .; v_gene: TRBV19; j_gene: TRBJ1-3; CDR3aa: CASSTLEASGNTIYF; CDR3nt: TGTGCCAGTAGTACCCTCGAAGCCTCTGGAAACACCATATATTTT
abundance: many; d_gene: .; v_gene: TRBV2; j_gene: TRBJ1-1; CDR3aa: CASTKEQLNTEAFF; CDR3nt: TGTGCCAGCACCAAGGAACAGTTGAACACTGAAGCTTTCTTT
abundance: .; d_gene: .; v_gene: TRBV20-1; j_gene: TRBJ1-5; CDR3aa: CSARWGANQPQHF; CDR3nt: TGCAGTGCTAGATGGGGGGCCAATCAGCCCCAGCATTTT
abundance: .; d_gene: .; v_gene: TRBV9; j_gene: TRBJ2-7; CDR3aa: CASSVDEGYEQYF; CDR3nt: TGTGCCAGCAGCGTAGATGAAGGCTACGAGCAGTACTTC
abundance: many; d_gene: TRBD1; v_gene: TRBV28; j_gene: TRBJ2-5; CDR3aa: CASSLGRGYQETQYF; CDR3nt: TGTGCCAGCAGTTTGGGCAGGGGGTACCAAGAGACCCAGTACTTC
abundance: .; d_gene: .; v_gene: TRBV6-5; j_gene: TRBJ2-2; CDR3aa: CASSYTVNTGELWF; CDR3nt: TGTGCCAGCAGTTACACAGTGAACACCGGGGAGCTGTGGTTT
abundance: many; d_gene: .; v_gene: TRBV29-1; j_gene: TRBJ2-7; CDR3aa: CSVSPMVGISYEQYF; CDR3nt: TGCAGCGTTTCCCCAATGGTAGGGATCTCCTACGAGCAGTACTTC
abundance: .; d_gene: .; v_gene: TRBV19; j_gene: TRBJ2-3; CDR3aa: CASSMNTDTQYF; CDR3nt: TGTGCCAGTTCCATGAATACAGATACGCAGTATTTT
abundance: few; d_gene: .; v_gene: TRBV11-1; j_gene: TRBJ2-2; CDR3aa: CASSLVGTLRSTGELFF; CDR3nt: TGTGCCAGCAGCTTAGTAGGGACCCTGCGGAGCACCGGGGAGCTGTTTTTT
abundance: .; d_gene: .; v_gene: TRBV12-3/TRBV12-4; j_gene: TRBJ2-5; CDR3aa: CASHGVGETKYF; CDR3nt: TGTGCCAGCCATGGGGTTGGAGAGACCAAGTACTTC
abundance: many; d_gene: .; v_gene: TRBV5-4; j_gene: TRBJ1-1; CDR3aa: CASRGPGSTEAFF; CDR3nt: TGTGCCAGCAGGGGGCCGGGAAGCACTGAAGCTTTCTTT
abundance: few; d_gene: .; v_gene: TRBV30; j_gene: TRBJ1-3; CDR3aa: CACSRTISSGNTIYF; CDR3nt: TGTGCCTGCTCTAGGACGATTAGCTCTGGAAACACCATATATTTT
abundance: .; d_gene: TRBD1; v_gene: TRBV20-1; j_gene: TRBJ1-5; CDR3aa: CSADRGRDQPQHF; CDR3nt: TGCAGTGCTGACAGGGGCAGGGATCAGCCCCAGCATTTT
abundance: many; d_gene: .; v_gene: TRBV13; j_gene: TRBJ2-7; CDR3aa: CASSLETGRAYEQYF; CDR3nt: TGTGCCAGCAGCTTAGAGACAGGGAGGGCCTACGAGCAGTACTTC
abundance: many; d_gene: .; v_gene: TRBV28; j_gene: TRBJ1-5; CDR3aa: CASSPDSIQPQHF; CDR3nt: TGTGCCAGCAGTCCCGACTCGATCCAGCCCCAGCATTTT
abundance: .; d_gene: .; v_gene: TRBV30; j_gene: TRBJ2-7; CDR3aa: CAWNLGGYEQYF; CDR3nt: TGTGCCTGGAATCTCGGTGGGTACGAGCAGTACTTC
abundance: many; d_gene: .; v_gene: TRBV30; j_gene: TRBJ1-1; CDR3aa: CAWRGWRERNTEAFF; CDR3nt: TGTGCCTGGAGGGGGTGGAGGGAGAGGAACACTGAAGCTTTCTTT
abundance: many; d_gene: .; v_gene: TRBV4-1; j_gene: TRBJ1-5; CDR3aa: CASSQGPGSLNQPQHF; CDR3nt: TGCGCCAGCAGCCAAGGTCCGGGCAGTCTCAATCAGCCCCAGCATTTT
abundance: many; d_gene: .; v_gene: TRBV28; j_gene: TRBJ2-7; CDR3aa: CASIGGNSYEQYF; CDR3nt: TGTGCCAGCATCGGGGGCAACTCCTACGAGCAGTACTTC
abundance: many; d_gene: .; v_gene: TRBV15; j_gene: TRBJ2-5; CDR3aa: CATSTGSSDLEETQYF; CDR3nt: TGTGCCACCAGCACCGGATCTAGCGATCTTGAGGAGACCCAGTACTTC
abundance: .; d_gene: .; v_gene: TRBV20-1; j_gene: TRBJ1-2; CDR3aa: CSAPWGFQTTGYTF; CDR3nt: TGCAGTGCTCCCTGGGGATTCCAGACCACGGGCTACACCTTC
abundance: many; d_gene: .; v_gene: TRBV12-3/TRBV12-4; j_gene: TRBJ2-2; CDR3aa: CASSFQEMAGELFF; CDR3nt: TGTGCCAGCAGTTTTCAGGAGATGGCCGGGGAGCTGTTTTTT
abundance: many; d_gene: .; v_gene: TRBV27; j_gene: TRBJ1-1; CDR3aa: CASSSALGTEAFF; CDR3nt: TGTGCCAGCAGTTCAGCTTTAGGCACTGAAGCTTTCTTT
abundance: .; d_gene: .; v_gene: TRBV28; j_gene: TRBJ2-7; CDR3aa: CAITKRGLSEQYF; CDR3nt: TGTGCCATAACTAAGAGGGGCCTAAGCGAGCAGTACTTC
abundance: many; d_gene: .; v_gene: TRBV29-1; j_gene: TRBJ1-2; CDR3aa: CSVTGDGPGYTF; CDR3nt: TGCAGCGTGACCGGCGACGGTCCGGGCTACACCTTC
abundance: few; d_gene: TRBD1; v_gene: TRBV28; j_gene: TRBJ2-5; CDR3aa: CASSYYRGQRETQYF; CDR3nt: TGTGCCAGCAGTTACTACAGGGGCCAGCGGGAGACCCAGTACTTC
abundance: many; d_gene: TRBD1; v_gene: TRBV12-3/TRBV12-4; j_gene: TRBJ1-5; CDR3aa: CASHPGQGARQPQHF; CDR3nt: TGTGCCAGCCACCCGGGACAGGGGGCCCGGCAGCCCCAGCATTTT
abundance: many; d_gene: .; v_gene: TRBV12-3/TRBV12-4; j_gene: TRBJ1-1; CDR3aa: CASILQRNTEAFF; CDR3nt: TGTGCCAGCATACTACAACGGAACACTGAAGCTTTCTTT
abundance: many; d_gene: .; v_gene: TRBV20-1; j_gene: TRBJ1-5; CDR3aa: CSASKVLSNQPQHF; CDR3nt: TGCAGTGCTAGTAAGGTCCTTAGCAATCAGCCCCAGCATTTT
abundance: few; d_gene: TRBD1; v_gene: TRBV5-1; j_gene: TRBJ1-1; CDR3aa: CASSSGTESTEAFF; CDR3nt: TGCGCCAGCAGCTCCGGGACAGAGAGCACTGAAGCTTTCTTT